This is a list of T cell receptor beta chains from one sample in a study of PD-1 blockade in classical Hodgkin lymphoma. This table comes from immunoSEQ multiplex PCR, and its TCRdb copy is limited to in-frame clones, with some not included. The profile covers 15,000 to 20,000 clones, with roughly three quarters appearing a single time and nearly 2.5% taken by the ten largest. The source was CD4+ T cells from blood, collected before the fourth cycle of nivolumab. These receptors all come from a human donor with classical Hodgkin lymphoma. Each CDR3 is given with its conserved first and last residue.

>TRBV6-1|TRBJ1-2
CASSERQGAYGYGYTF
>TRBV5-1|TRBJ2-7
CASSALAGGPGEQYF
>TRBV5-1|TRBJ1-5
CASSLDSNQPQHF
>TRBV28|TRBJ1-4
CASTPQQGYGEKLFF
>TRBV5-1|TRBJ2-3
CASSVELDTQYF
>TRBV10-3|TRBJ2-2
CATATTNTGELFF
>TRBV18|TRBJ1-1
CASSPVRPQGYTEAFF
>TRBV28|TRBJ1-1
CASRRTLLNTEAFF
>TRBV21-1|TRBJ1-2
CASSKEGTDRDYGYTF
>TRBV10-3|TRBJ2-3
CAISESGGGATDTQYF
>TRBV27|TRBJ2-3
CASSLSTSSTAQYF
>TRBV5-1|TRBJ2-1
CASSGLAGGSLGNEQFF
>TRBV7-2|TRBJ1-6
CASSVTGNSPLHF
>TRBV19|TRBJ2-7
CASSIGGSYEQYF
>TRBV15|TRBJ1-3
CATSRDLPGTGNTIYF
>TRBV14|TRBJ2-1
CASSPPTSGFYNEQFF
>TRBV7-9|TRBJ2-3
CASSLTSGGGTDTQYF
>TRBV4-3|TRBJ2-3
CASSQASYQSGDTQYF
>TRBV4-1|TRBJ2-1
CASSQGRQFYNEQFF
>TRBV30|TRBJ1-1
CAWNRGAMNTEAFF
>TRBV10-3|TRBJ1-1
CAIKTDLNTEAFF
>TRBV6-1|TRBJ2-3
CASSEPGGTDTQYF
>TRBV11-3|TRBJ2-1
CASSASGGTYNEQFF
>TRBV19|TRBJ2-7
CARWRVGGGYEQYF
>TRBV25-1|TRBJ1-4
CASSELGGQGIKLFF
>TRBV5-4|TRBJ2-1
CASSLQGGYNEQFF
>TRBV30|TRBJ1-5
CACRGQTNQPQHF